A single sample is the source of the 3 T cell receptor beta chains below, sequenced in a study of CD8+CD57+ T cells in acquired aplastic anemia. The study profiled TCR beta VDJ and CDR3 using genomic DNA as template. TCRdb reanalysed the reads using MiXCR and keeps one entry per CDR3 protein. The sample lists some 200,000 distinct CDR3 sequences; 65% were seen once. Previously, flow cytometry had revealed CD8+CD57+ cell expansion in the patients chosen for sequencing. Sequencing input: sorted CD4+, CD8+, or CD8+CD57+ T cells (not recorded which) from PBMCs. These receptors originate from a human donor with aplastic anemia.

The V and J genes are TRBV12-3 or TRBV12-4 and TRBJ2-7, with a possible D match to TRBD1 (6 bases). This CDR3 has 15 residues. V was clipped by 5 bases and J by 2 bases, with 16 bases between them. The CDR3 bases are TGTGCCAGCAGTGAAGCTGACGGGGACACCTACGAGCAGTACTTC. Protein sequence: CASSEADGDTYEQYF.

Comment on this clonotype: A much larger clone differs from this one at a single base, so this may be a read error. This chain uses TRBV13 with TRBJ2-3, with D possibly TRBD2 on 6 matching bases. Germline loops: CDR1 PRHDT, CDR2 FYEKMQ (reference sequence). CDR3 length equals 12 residues. The CDR3 loop is CASSLAGGEEHF. For the CDR3, the DNA is TGTGCCAGCAGCTTAGCGGGCGGGGAGGAGCATTTT.

The chain couples TRBV7-2 to TRBJ2-1, with 8 bases identical to TRBD2. Per the germline V gene, CDR1 is SGHTA and CDR2 is FQGNSA. This CDR3 contains 15 residues. With V trimmed by 6 bases and J by 7 bases, 11 bases remained unmatched. CDR3 in DNA: TGTGCCAGCAGTCTAGTGGGACTAGTAGCAAATGAGCAGTTCTTC. Residues: CASSLVGLVANEQFF.